The entry below gives a single TCR beta chain sequence along with its context. In the authors' methods: Estimation of nucleated cell counts relied on the amplification of reference gene primers. Sequenced by immunoSEQ multiplex PCR; TCRdb stores in-frame clones only, minus some. V and J calls and clone size are given by that table; D and trimming were obtained from the DNA. The sample comprises more than 200,000 clones, around 89% of which are singletons, and 2% to 3% rests with the top ten. This record comes from a study of blood T cell repertoires in COVID-19. Patients from Seattle were sampled longitudinally, starting during active infection. Germline lookup yields CDR1 SNHLY and CDR2 FYNNEI. The CDR3 extends over 14 amino acids. Trimming cost V 3 bases and J 4 bases, with 10 bases left between them.

This chain joins TRBV2 and TRBJ1-5; no firm D call. Sample: peripheral blood. The receptor was isolated from a man aged 25-40 years with COVID-19, enrolled during active disease. The CDR3 spells CASSDGLSNQPQHF. The CDR3, as DNA: TGTGCCAGCAGTGATGGTCTGAGTAATCAGCCCCAGCATTTT.